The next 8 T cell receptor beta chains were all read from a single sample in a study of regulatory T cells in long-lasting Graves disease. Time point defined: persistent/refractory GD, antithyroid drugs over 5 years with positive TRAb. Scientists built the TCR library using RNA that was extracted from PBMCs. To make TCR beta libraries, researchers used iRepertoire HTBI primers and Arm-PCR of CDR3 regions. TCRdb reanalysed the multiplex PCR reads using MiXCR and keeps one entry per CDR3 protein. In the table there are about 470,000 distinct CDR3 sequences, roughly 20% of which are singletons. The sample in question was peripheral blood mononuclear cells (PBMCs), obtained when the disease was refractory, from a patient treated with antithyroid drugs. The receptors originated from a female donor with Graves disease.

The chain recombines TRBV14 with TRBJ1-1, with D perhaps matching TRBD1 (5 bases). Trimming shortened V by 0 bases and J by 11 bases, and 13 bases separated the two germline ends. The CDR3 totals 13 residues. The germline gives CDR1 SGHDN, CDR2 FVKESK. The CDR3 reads CASSQERRGHAFF. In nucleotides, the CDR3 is TGTGCCAGCAGCCAAGAGAGAAGAGGACACGCTTTCTTT. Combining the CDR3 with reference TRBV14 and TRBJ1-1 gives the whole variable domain EAGVTQFPSHSVIEKGQTVTLRCDPISGHDNLYWYRRVMGKEIKFLLHFVKESKQDESGMPNNRFLAERTGGTYSTLKVQPAELEDSGVYFCASSQERRGHAFFGQGTRLTVV.

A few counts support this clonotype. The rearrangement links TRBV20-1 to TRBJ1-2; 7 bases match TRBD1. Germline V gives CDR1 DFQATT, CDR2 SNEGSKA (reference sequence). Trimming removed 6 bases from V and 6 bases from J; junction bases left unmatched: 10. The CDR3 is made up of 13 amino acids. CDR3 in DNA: TGCAGTGCCAAACGGCAAGGGGGCGATGGCTACACCTTC. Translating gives CSAKRQGGDGYTF.

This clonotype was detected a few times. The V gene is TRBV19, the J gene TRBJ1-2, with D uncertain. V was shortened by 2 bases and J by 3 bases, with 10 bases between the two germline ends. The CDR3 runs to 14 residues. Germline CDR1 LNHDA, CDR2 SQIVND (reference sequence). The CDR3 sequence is CASSIPGIDYGYTF. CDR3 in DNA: TGTGCCAGTAGTATACCGGGGATTGACTATGGCTACACCTTC.

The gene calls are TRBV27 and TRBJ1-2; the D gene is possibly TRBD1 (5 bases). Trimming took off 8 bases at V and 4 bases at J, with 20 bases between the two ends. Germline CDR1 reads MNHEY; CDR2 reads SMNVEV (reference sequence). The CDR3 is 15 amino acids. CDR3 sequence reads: CASGSPGTAIYGYTF. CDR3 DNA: TGTGCCAGCGGATCGCCAGGGACTGCGATCTATGGCTACACCTTC.

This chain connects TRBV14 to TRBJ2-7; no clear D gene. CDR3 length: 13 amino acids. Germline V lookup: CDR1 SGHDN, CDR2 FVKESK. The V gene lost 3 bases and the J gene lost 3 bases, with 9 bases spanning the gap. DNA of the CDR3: TGTGCCAGCAGCCATCTTATGGGCTACGAGCAGTACTTC. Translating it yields CASSHLMGYEQYF.

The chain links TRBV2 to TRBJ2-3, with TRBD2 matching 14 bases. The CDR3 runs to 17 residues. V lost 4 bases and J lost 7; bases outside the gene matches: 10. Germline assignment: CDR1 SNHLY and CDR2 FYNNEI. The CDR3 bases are TGTGCCAGCAGTGCCGGGACTAGCGGGAGCGGTATAAATACGCAGTATTTT. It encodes CASSAGTSGSGINTQYF.

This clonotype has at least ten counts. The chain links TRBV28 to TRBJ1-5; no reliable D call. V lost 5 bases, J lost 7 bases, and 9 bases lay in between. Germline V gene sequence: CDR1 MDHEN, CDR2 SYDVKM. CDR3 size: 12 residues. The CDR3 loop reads CASSRSGQPQHF. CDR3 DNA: TGTGCCAGCAGTCGCTCGGGACAGCCCCAGCATTTT. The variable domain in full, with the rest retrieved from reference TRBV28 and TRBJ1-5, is DVKVTQSSRYLVKRTGEKVFLECVQDMDHENMFWYRQDPGLGLRLIYFSYDVKMKEKGDIPEGYSVSREKKERFSLILESASTNQTSMYLCASSRSGQPQHFGDGTRLSIL.

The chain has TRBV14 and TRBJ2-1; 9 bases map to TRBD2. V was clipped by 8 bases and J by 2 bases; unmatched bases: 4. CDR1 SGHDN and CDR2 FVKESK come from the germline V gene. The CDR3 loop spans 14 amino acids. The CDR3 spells CASYPSGTYNEQFF. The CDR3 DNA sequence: TGTGCCAGCTACCCTAGCGGGACCTACAATGAGCAGTTCTTC.